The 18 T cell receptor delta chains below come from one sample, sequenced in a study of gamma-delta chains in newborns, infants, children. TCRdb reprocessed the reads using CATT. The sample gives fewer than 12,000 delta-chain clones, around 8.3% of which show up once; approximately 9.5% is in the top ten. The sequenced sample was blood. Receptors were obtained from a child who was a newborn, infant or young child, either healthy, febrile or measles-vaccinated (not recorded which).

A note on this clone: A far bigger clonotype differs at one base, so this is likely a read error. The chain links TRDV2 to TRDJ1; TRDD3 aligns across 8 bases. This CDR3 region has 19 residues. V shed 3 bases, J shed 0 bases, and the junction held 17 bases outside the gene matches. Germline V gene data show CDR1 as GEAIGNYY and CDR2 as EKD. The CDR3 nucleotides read TGTGCCTGTGACCCTGTACTGGGGGGTACGCGACGGAACACCGATAAACTCATCTTT. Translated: CACDPVLGGTRRNTDKLIF.

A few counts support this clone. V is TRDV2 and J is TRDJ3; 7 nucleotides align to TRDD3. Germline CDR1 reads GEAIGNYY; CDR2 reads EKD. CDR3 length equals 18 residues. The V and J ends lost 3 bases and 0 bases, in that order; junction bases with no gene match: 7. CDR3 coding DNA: TGTGCCTGTGACTCCTGGGGGTCAAACTCCTGGGACACCCGACAGATGTTTTTC. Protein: CACDSWGSNSWDTRQMFF.

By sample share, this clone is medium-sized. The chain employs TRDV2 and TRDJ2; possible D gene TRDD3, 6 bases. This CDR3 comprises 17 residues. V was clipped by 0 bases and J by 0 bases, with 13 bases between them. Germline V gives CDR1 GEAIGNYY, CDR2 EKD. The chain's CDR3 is CACDTVGDGTLTAQLFF. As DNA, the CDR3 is TGTGCCTGTGACACCGTAGGGGATGGGACTTTGACAGCACAACTCTTCTTT.

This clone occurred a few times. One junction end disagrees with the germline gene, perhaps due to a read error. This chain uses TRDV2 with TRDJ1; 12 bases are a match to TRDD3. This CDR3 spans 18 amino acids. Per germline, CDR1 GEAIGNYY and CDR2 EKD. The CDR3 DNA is TGTGCCTGTGTCCCATTACTGGGGGATACAGGTATAGCCGATAAACCCATCTTT. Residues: CACVPLLGDTGIADKPIF.

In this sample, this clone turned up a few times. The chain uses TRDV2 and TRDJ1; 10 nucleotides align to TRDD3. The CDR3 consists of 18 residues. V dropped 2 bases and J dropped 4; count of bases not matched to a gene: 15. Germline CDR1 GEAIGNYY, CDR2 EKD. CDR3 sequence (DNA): TGTGCCTGTGACAAACTGGGGGATGCTACAGGTTTCGTCGATAAACTCATCTTT. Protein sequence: CACDKLGDATGFVDKLIF.

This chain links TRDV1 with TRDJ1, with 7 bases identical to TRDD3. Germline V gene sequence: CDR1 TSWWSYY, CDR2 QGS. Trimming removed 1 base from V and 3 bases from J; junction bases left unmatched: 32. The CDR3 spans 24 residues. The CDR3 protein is CALGERGPGGYHWGSGSRSDKLIF. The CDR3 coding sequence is TGTGCTCTTGGGGAACGGGGCCCGGGGGGTTACCACTGGGGATCGGGATCAAGATCCGATAAACTCATCTTT.

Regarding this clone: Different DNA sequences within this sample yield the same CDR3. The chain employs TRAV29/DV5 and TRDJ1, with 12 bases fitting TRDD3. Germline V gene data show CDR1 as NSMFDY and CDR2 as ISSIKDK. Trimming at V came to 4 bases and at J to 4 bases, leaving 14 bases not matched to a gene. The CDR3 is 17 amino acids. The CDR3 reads CAAVEDNWGILHDKLIF. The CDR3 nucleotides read TGTGCAGCAGTTGAGGACAACTGGGGGATACTTCACGATAAACTCATCTTT.

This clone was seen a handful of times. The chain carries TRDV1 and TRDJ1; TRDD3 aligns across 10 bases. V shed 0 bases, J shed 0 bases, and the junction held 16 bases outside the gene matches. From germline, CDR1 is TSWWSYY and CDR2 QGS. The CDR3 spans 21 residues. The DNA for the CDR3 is TGTGCTCTTGGGGAACTTAGGGGTACCTTCTGGGGGATAAGGCACACCGATAAACTCATCTTT. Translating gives CALGELRGTFWGIRHTDKLIF.

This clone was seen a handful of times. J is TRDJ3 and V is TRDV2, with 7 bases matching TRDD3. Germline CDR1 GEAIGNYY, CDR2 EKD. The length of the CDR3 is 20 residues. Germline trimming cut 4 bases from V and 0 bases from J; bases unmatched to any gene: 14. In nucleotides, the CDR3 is TGTGCCTGTGATCCCATCTTAACTGGGGATTACTCCTGGGACACCCGACAGATGTTTTTC. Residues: CACDPILTGDYSWDTRQMFF.

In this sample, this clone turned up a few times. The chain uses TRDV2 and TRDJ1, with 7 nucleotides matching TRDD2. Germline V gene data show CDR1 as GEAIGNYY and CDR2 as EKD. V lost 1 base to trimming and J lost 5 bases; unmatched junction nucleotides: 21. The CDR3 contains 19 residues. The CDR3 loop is CACDTFPTRALYHLDKLIF. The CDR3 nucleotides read TGTGCCTGTGACACGTTTCCTACGCGGGCCCTATACCACCTGGATAAACTCATCTTT.

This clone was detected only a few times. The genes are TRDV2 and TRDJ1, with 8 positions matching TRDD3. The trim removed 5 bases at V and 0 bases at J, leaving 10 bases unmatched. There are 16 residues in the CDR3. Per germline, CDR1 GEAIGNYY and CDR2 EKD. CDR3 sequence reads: CACGQLGVMYTDKLIF. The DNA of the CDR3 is TGTGCCTGTGGCCAACTGGGGGTCATGTACACCGATAAACTCATCTTT.

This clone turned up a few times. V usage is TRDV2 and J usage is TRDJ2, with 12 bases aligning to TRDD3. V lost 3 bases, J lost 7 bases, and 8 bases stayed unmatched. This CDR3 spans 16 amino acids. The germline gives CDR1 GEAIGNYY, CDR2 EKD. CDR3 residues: CACDPLLGDTRAQLFF. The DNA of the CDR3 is TGTGCCTGTGACCCCCTACTGGGGGATACCCGAGCACAACTCTTCTTT.

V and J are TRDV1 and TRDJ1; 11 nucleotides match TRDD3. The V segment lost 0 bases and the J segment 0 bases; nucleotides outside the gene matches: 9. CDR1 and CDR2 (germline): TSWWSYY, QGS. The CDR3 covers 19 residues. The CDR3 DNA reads TGTGCTCTTGGGGAACTCCTGCTCTACTGGGGGATAAACACCGATAAACTCATCTTT. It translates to CALGELLLYWGINTDKLIF.

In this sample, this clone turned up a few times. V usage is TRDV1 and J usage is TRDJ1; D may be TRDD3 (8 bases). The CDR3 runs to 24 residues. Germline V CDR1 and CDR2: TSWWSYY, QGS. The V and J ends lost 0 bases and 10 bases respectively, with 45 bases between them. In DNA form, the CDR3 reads TGTGCTCTTGGGGAACTCACCCCCGGCCTTCCTTCCAGAGTTTCTACTGGGGGGGCATCGGGACTCATCTTT. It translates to CALGELTPGLPSRVSTGGASGLIF.

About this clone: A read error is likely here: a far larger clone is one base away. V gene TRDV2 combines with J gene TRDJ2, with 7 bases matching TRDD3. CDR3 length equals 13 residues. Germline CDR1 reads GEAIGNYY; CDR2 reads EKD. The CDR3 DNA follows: TGTGCCTGTGACACCTGGGGGACAGCACAACCCTTCTTT. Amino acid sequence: CACDTWGTAQPFF.

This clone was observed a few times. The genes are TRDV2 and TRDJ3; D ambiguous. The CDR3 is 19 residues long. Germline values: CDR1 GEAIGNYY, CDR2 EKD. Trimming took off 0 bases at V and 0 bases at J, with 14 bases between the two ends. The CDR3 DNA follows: TGTGCCTGTGACACCGTGAGTCAGTGGTCCTCCTGGGACACCCGACAGATGTTTTTC. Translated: CACDTVSQWSSWDTRQMFF.

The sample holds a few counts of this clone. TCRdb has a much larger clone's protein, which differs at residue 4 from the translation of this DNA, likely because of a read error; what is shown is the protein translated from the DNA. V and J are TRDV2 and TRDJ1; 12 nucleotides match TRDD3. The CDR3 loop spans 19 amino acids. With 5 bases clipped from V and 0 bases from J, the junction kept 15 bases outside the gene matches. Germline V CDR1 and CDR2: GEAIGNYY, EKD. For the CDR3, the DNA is TGTGCCTGTGCCTCCCTAGTACTGGGGGATACAGGGGACACCGATAAACTCATCTTT. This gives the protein CACASLVLGDTGDTDKLIF.

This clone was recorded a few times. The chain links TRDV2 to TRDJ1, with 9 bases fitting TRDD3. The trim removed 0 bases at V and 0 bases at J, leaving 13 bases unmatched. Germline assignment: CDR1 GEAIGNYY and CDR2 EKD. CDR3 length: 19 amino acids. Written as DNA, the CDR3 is TGTGCCTGTGACACCGTCAGTACTGGGGGACCCTCGTACACCGATAAACTCATCTTT. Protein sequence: CACDTVSTGGPSYTDKLIF.